What follows are 21 T cell receptor beta chains derived from one specimen sequenced in a study of post-analysis software for immune sequencing data. Findings and limits, study-wide: Five or six TRBV segments, TRBV5-6, TRBV5-1 and TRBV20-1 among them, were found more frequent in patients than controls.

No antigen has been identified for these receptors. Researchers reported that TCR beta cDNA libraries carried unique molecular identifiers. TCRdb recomputed calls from the PCR reads with MiXCR, one row per CDR3 protein. The sample has roughly 650,000 distinct CDR3 sequences, roughly three fifths seen once. The specimen sequenced was blood. These receptors were taken from a girl aged 2-10 years with multiple sclerosis.

This clonotype was counted a few times. This rearrangement joins TRBV29-1 to TRBJ2-6, with D uncertain. Deletions cut 5 bases from V and 4 bases from J, with 9 bases between. CDR1 and CDR2 from the germline V gene are SQVTM and ANQGSEA. The CDR3 covers 13 residues. The CDR3 coding sequence is TGCAGCGTTCAGGCCCCCGGGGCCAACGTCCTGACTTTC. Its protein product is CSVQAPGANVLTF.

The chain joins TRBV6-6 to TRBJ2-3; D is perhaps TRBD1 (5 bases). Germline CDR1 MNHNY, CDR2 SVGAGI (reference sequence). The CDR3 is 14 amino acids. V shed 7 bases and J shed 2 bases, with 13 bases lying between them. CDR3 region: CASNRDSYTDTQYF. CDR3 bases: TGTGCCAGCAATAGAGACAGCTACACAGATACGCAGTATTTT.

This clonotype was seen only once. J is TRBJ2-5 and V is TRBV7-2; D is uncertain. This CDR3 has 15 amino acids. V was trimmed by 6 bases and J by 5 bases, leaving 19 bases between them. Germline lookup yields CDR1 SGHTA and CDR2 FQGNSA. In nucleotides, the CDR3 is TGTGCCAGCAGTCTACCCAGGAACCAGTGGGAGACCCAGTACTTC. It encodes CASSLPRNQWETQYF.

The chain carries TRBV5-5 and TRBJ2-7; D might be TRBD1 (6 bases). The germline V and J ends were trimmed by 0 bases and 3 bases, with 13 bases remaining between them. CDR3 length: 15 amino acids. Per the germline V gene, CDR1 is SGHKS and CDR2 is YYEKEE (reference sequence). The CDR3 nucleotides are TGTGCCAGCAGCTTGGCACCAAGGACAGACTACGAGCAGTACTTC. This sequence encodes CASSLAPRTDYEQYF.

This clonotype has a handful of counts. The rearrangement uses TRBV27 and TRBJ2-7, with 7 bases matching TRBD1. The V gene end was trimmed by 2 bases and the J gene end by 0 bases; junction bases not matched to a gene: 1. The CDR3 totals 14 residues. Germline V lookup: CDR1 MNHEY, CDR2 SMNVEV (reference sequence). CDR3 amino acids: CASSLRQGSYEQYF. The DNA of the CDR3 is TGTGCCAGCAGTTTACGACAGGGCTCCTACGAGCAGTACTTC.

In this sample, this clonotype turned up a few times. The chain combines TRBV20-1 with TRBJ1-2; D is perhaps TRBD1 (5 bases). Deletions cut 5 bases from V and 2 bases from J, with 9 bases between. The germline V gene encodes CDR1 DFQATT and CDR2 SNEGSKA (reference sequence). This CDR3 is 12 amino acids long. CDR3 region: CSARRGNYGYTF. The CDR3 DNA reads TGCAGTGCTCGTAGGGGAAACTATGGCTACACCTTC.

The V gene is TRBV6-5, the J gene TRBJ1-5; the D gene is possibly TRBD1 (5 bases). Germline V gene data show CDR1 as MNHEY and CDR2 as SVGAGI. The CDR3 has 14 amino acids. The V gene lost 6 bases and the J gene lost 3 bases, with 12 bases spanning the gap. The CDR3 DNA reads as TGTGCCAGCAGCCCCGGACAAATCAATCAGCCCCAGCATTTT. Protein product: CASSPGQINQPQHF.

In DNA, the CDR3 is TGTGCCATCAGTGAAACTAGCATCTACACAGATACGCAGTATTTT. The encoded protein is CAISETSIYTDTQYF. The chain has TRBV10-3 and TRBJ2-3, with a tentative D call TRBD2 (6 bases). The CDR3 totals 15 residues. Per germline, CDR1 ENHRY and CDR2 SYGVKD. V was clipped by 3 bases and J by 2 bases, with 12 bases between them.

The chain uses TRBV11-1 and TRBJ2-1; 7 bases match TRBD1. This CDR3 has 15 residues. The germline gives CDR1 SGHAT, CDR2 FQDESV (reference sequence). J gave up 4 bases and V 5 bases, and 8 bases lay outside the gene matches. In DNA, the CDR3 is TGTGCCAGCAGCATTACCGGGACAGAGTACAATGAGCAGTTCTTC. Translated, it gives CASSITGTEYNEQFF.

The CDR3 here is CASSPRPNSNQPQHF. The CDR3 nucleotides are TGTGCCAGCAGCCCTCGACCTAATAGCAATCAGCCCCAGCATTTT. The chain combines TRBV4-2 with TRBJ1-5; no clear D. The V gene's germline CDR1 is LGHNA and CDR2 YNFKEQ. V lost 4 bases, J lost 0 bases, and 10 bases lay in between. The CDR3 loop spans 15 amino acids.

The J gene is TRBJ1-1, the V gene TRBV10-3; possible D gene TRBD1, 5 bases. Germline V gene lookup returns CDR1 ENHRY and CDR2 SYGVKD. Deletions cut 8 bases from V and 0 bases from J, with 10 bases between. The length of the CDR3 is 13 residues. The DNA of the CDR3 is TGTGCCATCCGGGAGACAGTGAACACTGAAGCTTTCTTT. Translating gives CAIRETVNTEAFF.

The chain links TRBV12-3 or TRBV12-4 to TRBJ2-5; D remains unclear. Trimming took 3 bases from V and 5 from J, leaving 16 bases between them. The CDR3 is made up of 15 amino acids. CDR3 in DNA: TGTGCCAGCAGTTTCCCGCGCGAGGTGGGCGAGACCCAGTACTTC. Amino acids: CASSFPREVGETQYF.

J is TRBJ2-1 and V is TRBV5-1, with D possibly TRBD2 on 7 matching bases. Looked up from germline, CDR1 is SGHRS and CDR2 is YFSETQ. This CDR3 has 16 residues. The V and J ends lost 4 bases and 8 bases respectively, with 22 bases between them. The CDR3 DNA reads as TGCGCCAGCAGCGGGGGGGACACTTTCCTCTCGGATGAGCAGTTCTTC. It specifies CASSGGDTFLSDEQFF.

The chain couples TRBV4-1 to TRBJ2-7; D is ambiguous. The CDR3 is 15 amino acids. Germline CDR1 MGHRA, CDR2 YSYEKL. Trimming removed 4 bases at V and 2 bases at J, with 15 bases between. CDR3 amino acids: CASSPLPHKTYEQYF. The CDR3 nucleotides read TGCGCCAGCAGCCCCCTACCACATAAGACCTACGAGCAGTACTTC.

The rearrangement uses TRBV7-9 and TRBJ1-5; D ambiguous. CDR1 and CDR2 (germline): SEHNR, FQNEAQ (reference sequence). Between the trimmed V and J ends, which lost 0 bases and 5 bases, there was a span of 11 bases. The CDR3 is 15 residues long. In DNA form, the CDR3 reads TGTGCCAGCAGCTTAGCGACCGGGAAGGATCAGCCCCAGCATTTT. This codes for CASSLATGKDQPQHF.

A word on this clonotype: The DNA is left out, because the CDR3 cannot be placed on it with certainty; the CDR3 is given as TCRdb lists it. The chain employs TRBV24-1 and TRBJ2-1; TRBD2 is the table's D call, not checked against the DNA. Germline assignment: CDR1 KGHDR and CDR2 SFDVKD. The CDR3 spans 16 amino acids, including both terminal residues. The CDR3 sequence is CATSEVAGGAYNEQFF.

The rearrangement links TRBV9 to TRBJ2-1; 8 bases line up with TRBD2. The length of the CDR3 is 14 residues. Germline CDR1 reads SGDLS; CDR2 reads YYNGEE. V dropped 0 bases and J dropped 5; count of bases not matched to a gene: 1. CDR3 DNA sequence: TGTGCCAGCAGCGTAGGAGCGGGGGACAATGAGCAGTTCTTC. Residues: CASSVGAGDNEQFF.

This chain connects TRBV6-6 to TRBJ1-5; 7 positions agree with TRBD1. The J segment lost 5 bases and the V segment lost 7 bases, leaving 5 bases of the junction unmatched. Germline lookup yields CDR1 MNHNY and CDR2 SVGAGI (reference sequence). The CDR3 is 13 amino acids. The CDR3, as DNA: TGTGCCAGCACCGTACAGGGGCATCAGCCCCAGCATTTT. This translates into CASTVQGHQPQHF.

This clonotype occurred a few times. The V gene is TRBV6-5, the J gene TRBJ2-7; tentatively, D is TRBD1 (5 bases). CDR3 size: 15 residues. Looked up from germline, CDR1 is MNHEY and CDR2 is SVGAGI. Trimming took 6 bases from V and 2 from J, leaving 17 bases between them. The CDR3 nucleotides are TGTGCCAGCAGCCGGACAACTCTAGGGGCCTACGAGCAGTACTTC. Its translation: CASSRTTLGAYEQYF.

The chain joins TRBV12-3 or TRBV12-4 to TRBJ2-5, with D perhaps matching TRBD1 or TRBD2 (5 bases each). The ends were cut back, 8 bases at V and 1 base at J, with 14 bases in the middle. The CDR3 is 14 amino acids. The CDR3 region is CASRTGTAQETQYF. The DNA of the CDR3 is TGTGCCAGCCGAACGGGGACGGCCCAAGAGACCCAGTACTTC.

The chain uses TRBV7-9 and TRBJ2-5; D uncertain. Trimming removed 8 bases at V and 0 bases at J, with 10 bases between. The CDR3 is made up of 13 amino acids. Germline CDR1 reads SEHNR; CDR2 reads FQNEAQ (reference sequence). The CDR3 sequence: CASLARDQETQYF. CDR3 DNA sequence: TGTGCCAGCCTTGCCCGCGACCAAGAGACCCAGTACTTC.